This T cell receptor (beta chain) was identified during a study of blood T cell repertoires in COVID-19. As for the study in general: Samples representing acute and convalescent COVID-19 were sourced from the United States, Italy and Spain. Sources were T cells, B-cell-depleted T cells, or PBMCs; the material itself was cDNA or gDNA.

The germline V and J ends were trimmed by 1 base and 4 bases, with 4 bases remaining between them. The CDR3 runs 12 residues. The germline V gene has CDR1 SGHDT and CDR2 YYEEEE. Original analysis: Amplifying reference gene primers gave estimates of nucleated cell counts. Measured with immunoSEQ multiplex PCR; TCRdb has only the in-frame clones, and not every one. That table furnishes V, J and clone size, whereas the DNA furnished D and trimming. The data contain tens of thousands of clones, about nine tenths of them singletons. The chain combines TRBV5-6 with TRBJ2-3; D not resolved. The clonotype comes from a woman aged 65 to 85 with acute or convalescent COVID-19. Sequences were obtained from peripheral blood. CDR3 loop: CASSLSADTQYF. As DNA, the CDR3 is TGTGCCAGCAGCTTGTCGGCAGATACGCAGTATTTT. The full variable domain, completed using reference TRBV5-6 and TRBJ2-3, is DAGVTQSPTHLIKTRGQQVTLRCSPKSGHDTVSWYQQALGQGPQFIFQYYEEEERQRGNFPDRFSGHQFPNYSSELNVNALLLGDSALYLCASSLSADTQYFGPGTRLTVL.